Following are 3 T cell receptor beta chains from one sample sequenced in a study of T cell clonality in common variable immunodeficiency. Study-wide points: In common variable immunodeficiency, TCR beta chains reportedly carried fewer deletions and N-nucleotide insertions.

Data came from immunoSEQ multiplex PCR; TCRdb stores just in-frame clones and leaves some out. This repertoire holds 15,000 to 20,000 clones, and none appear only once. No antigen has been assigned to these receptors. Sequencing was done on a sample of peripheral blood mononuclear cells. All receptors derive from a human donor with common variable immunodeficiency.

Ten or more counts support this clone. The read ends 3 residues before the CDR3 terminus; that terminus is restored from the germline J gene. The rearrangement joins TRBV5-1 to TRBJ2-7; D is ambiguous. CDR1 is SGHRS and CDR2 is YFSETQ in the germline V gene. The CDR3 sequence is 14 residues long. V lost 1 base to trimming and J lost 5 bases, with 13 bases between them. The sequenced part of the CDR3 DNA is TGCGCCAGCAGCTTGTTATGGGCCGAGGACGAG. It specifies CASSLLWAEDE. The full CDR3 protein is CASSLLWAEDEQYF.

In regard to this clone: The sequenced fragment ends 3 residues before the CDR3 boundary, so the rest is inferred from the germline J gene. V and J are TRBV6-1 and TRBJ2-7, with 9 positions matching TRBD1. With 6 bases clipped from V and 5 bases from J, the junction kept 5 bases outside the gene matches. CDR3 size: 13 residues. Germline values: CDR1 MNHNS, CDR2 SASEGT. Incomplete CDR3 DNA: TGTGCCAGCAGAGAACAGGGGGCCCACGAG. Its protein is CASREQGAHE. The full CDR3 reads CASREQGAHEQYF.

This clone has more than one count but fewer than ten. The CDR3 end falls 3 residues outside the read, so it is completed with the germline J gene. The chain uses TRBV20-1 and TRBJ2-1; 10 nucleotides line up with TRBD2. The V gene's germline CDR1 is DFQATT and CDR2 SNEGSKA (reference sequence). V shed 0 bases and J 5 bases; nucleotides not matched to a gene: 7. The CDR3 has 16 residues. CDR3 sequence: CSARELAGEPDNEQFF. The CDR3 bases that were read are TGCAGTGCTAGAGAGCTAGCGGGAGAACCGGACAATGAG.